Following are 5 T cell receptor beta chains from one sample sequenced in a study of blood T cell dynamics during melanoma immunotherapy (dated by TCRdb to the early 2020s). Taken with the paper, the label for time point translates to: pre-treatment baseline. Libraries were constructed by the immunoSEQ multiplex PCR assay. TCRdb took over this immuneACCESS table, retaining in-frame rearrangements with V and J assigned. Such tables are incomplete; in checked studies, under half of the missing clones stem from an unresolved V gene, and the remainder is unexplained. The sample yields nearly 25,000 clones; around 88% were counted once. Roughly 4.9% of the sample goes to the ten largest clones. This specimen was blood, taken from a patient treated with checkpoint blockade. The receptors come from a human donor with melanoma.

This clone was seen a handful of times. The CDR3 here is CASSLDGTSGETQYF. CDR3 nucleotides: TGTGCCAGCAGCTTGGATGGGACTAGCGGGGAGACCCAGTACTTC. The V and J genes are TRBV5-4 and TRBJ2-5; 12 bases agree with TRBD2. Losses at the gene ends were 0 bases for V and 5 bases for J; bases not matched to a gene: 2. The CDR3 is 15 amino acids. CDR1 is SGHNT, CDR2 YYREEE, per germline (reference sequence).

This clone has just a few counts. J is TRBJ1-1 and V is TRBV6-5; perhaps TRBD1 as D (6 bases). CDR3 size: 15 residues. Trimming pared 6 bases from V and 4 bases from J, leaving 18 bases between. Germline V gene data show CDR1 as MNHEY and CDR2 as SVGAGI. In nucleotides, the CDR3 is TGTGCCAGCAGCACTGACAGGATCTCGGGCACTGAAGCTTTCTTT. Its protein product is CASSTDRISGTEAFF.

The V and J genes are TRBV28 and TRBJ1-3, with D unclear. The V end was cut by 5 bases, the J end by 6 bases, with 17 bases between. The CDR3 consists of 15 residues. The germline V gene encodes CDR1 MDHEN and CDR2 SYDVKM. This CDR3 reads CASSPLGRSENTIYF. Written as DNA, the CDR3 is TGTGCCAGCAGTCCCCTCGGGCGATCGGAAAACACCATATATTTT. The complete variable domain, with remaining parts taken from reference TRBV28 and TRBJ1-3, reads DVKVTQSSRYLVKRTGEKVFLECVQDMDHENMFWYRQDPGLGLRLIYFSYDVKMKEKGDIPEGYSVSREKKERFSLILESASTNQTSMYLCASSPLGRSENTIYFGEGSWLTVV.

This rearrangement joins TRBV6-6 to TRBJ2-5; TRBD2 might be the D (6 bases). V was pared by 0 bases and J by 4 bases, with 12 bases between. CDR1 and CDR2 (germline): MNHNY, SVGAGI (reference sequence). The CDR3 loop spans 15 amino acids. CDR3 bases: TGTGCCAGCAGTTACTCGGGGGGTGAGGGAGAGACCCAGTACTTC. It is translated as CASSYSGGEGETQYF.

The CDR3 DNA is TGTGCCATCAGTGGCTCTACAGGGGTCGAACAGCCCCAGCATTTT. It codes for CAISGSTGVEQPQHF. This chain links TRBV10-3 with TRBJ1-5; 7 bases line up with TRBD1. Germline V lookup: CDR1 ENHRY, CDR2 SYGVKD. V was pared by 4 bases and J by 7 bases, with 10 bases of the junction left unmatched. This CDR3 is 15 amino acids long.